This T cell receptor beta chain appears in the sequencing data of a study of shared clonotypes between healthy human individuals. Overall study: Three plates each covered CD4 naive and memory; CD8 naive two, CD8 memory one.

This CDR3 has 16 amino acids. Germline CDR1 KGHSH, CDR2 LQKENI. Between the trimmed V and J ends, which lost 3 bases and 3 bases, there was a span of 17 bases. This clone was observed a single time. Naive CD8 cells comprised CD45RO-negative, CCR7-positively selected cells, excluding terminally differentiated effector memory CD45RA+ cells. Sequencing used immunoSEQ multiplex PCR; TCRdb keeps in-frame clones, though not all of them. The table records about 2.2 million clones, around 93% of them present only once. This receptor was obtained from a man between 18 and 29 years old in good health. Some clones in this sample may be carry-over from other donors' samples. Material for sequencing was naive CD8+ T cells from PBMCs. The V gene is TRBV18, the J gene TRBJ1-1; D not resolved. CDR3 loop: CASSPHPLSGDTEAFF. The CDR3 nucleotides read TGTGCCAGCTCACCCCACCCATTAAGCGGGGACACTGAAGCTTTCTTT.